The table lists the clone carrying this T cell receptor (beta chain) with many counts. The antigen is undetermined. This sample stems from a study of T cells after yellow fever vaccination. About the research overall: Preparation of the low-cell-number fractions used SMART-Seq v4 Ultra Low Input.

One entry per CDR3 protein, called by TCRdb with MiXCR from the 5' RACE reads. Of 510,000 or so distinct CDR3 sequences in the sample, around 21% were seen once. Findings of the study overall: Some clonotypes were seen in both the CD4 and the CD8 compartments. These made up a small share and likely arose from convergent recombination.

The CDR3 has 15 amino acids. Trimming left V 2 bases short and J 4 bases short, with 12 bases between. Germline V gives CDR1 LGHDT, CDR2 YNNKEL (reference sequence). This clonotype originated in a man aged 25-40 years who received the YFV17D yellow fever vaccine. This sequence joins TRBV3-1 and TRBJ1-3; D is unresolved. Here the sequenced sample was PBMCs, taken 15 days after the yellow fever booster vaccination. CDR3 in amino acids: CASSQTPSLGNTIYF. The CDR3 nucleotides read TGTGCCAGCAGCCAAACCCCCTCGCTCGGAAACACCATATATTTT.